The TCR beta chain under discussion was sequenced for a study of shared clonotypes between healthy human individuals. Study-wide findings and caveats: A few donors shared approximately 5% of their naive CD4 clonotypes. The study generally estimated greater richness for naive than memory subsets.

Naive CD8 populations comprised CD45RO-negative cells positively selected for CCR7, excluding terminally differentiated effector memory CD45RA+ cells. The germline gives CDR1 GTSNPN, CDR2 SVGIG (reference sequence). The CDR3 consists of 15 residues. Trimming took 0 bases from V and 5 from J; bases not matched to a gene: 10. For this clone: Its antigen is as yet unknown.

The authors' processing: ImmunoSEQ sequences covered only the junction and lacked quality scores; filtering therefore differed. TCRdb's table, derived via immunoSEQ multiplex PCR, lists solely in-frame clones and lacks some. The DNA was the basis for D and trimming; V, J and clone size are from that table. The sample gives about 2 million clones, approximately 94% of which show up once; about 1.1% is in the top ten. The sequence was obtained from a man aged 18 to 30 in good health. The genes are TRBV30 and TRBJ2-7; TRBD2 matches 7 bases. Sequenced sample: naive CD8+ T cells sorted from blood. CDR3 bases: TGTGCCTGGAGTGTAGGGGCGGGAGAGGGCCACGAGCAGTACTTC. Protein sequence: CAWSVGAGEGHEQYF.